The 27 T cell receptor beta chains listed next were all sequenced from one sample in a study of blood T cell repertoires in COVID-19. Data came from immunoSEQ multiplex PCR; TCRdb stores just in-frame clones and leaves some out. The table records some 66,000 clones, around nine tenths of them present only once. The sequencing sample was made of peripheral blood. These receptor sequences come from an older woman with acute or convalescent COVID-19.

The CDR3 reads CASSPKRPQINYGYTF. CDR3 DNA sequence: TGTGCCAGCAGCCCTAAAAGGCCACAGATTAACTATGGCTACACCTTC. This chain links TRBV9 with TRBJ1-2; D unclear. The ends were cut back, 4 bases at V and 1 base at J, with 17 bases in the middle. The CDR3 is 16 amino acids. CDR1 is SGDLS, CDR2 YYNGEE, per germline.

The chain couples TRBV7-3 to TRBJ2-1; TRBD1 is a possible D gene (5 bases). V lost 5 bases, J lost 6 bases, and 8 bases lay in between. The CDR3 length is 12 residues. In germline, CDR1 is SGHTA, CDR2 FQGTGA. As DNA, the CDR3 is TGTGCCAGCAGCCTAGGGGCCAATGAGCAGTTCTTC. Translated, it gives CASSLGANEQFF.

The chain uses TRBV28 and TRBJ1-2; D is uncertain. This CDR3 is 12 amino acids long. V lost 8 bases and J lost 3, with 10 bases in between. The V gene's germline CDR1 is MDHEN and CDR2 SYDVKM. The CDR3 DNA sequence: TGTGCCAGCTCACTCCCGTACTATGGCTACACCTTC. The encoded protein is CASSLPYYGYTF.

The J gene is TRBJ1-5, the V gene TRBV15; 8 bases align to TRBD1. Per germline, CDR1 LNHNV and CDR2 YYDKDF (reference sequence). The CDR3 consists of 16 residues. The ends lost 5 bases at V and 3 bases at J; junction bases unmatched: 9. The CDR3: CATSRTGTGYNQPQHF. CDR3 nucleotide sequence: TGTGCCACCAGCCGGACAGGGACGGGGTACAATCAGCCCCAGCATTTT. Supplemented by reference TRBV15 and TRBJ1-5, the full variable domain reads DAMVIQNPRYQVTQFGKPVTLSCSQTLNHNVMYWYQQKSSQAPKLLFHYYDKDFNNEADTPDNFQSRRPNTSFCFLDIRSPGLGDTAMYLCATSRTGTGYNQPQHFGDGTRLSIL.

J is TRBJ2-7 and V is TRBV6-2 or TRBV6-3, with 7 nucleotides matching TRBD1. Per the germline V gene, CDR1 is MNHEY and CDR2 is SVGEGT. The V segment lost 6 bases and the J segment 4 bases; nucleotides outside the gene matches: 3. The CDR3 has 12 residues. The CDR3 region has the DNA TGTGCCAGCAGCGGACAGGCTTACGAGCAGTACGTC. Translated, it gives CASSGQAYEQYV.

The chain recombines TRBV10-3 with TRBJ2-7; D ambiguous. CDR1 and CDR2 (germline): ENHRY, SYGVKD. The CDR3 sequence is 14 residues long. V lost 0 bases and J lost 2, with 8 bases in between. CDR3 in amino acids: CAISESSVTYEQYV. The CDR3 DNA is TGTGCCATCAGTGAGTCCTCCGTAACCTACGAGCAGTACGTC.

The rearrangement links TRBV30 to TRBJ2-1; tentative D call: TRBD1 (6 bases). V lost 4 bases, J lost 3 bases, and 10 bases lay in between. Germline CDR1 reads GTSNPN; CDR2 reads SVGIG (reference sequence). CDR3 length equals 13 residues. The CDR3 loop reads CAWNRDLYNEQFF. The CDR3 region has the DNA TGTGCCTGGAACAGGGACCTCTACAATGAGCAGTTCTTC.

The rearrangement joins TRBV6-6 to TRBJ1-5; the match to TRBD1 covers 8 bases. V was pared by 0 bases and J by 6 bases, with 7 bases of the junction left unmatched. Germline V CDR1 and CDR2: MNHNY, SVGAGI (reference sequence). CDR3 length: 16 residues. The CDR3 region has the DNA TGTGCCAGCAGTTACTCGAGCAGGGGGCCAGGTCAGCCCCAGCATTTT. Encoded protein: CASSYSSRGPGQPQHF.

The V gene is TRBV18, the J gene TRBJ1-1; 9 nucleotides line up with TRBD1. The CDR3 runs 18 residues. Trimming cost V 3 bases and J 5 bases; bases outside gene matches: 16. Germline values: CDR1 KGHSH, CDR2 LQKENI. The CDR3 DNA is TGTGCCAGCTCACCCTTGACAGGGGGGGTTCGGAGGGGAACTGAAGCTTTCTTT. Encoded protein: CASSPLTGGVRRGTEAFF. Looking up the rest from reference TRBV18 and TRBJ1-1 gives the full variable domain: NAGVMQNPRHLVRRRGQEARLRCSPMKGHSHVYWYRQLPEEGLKFMVYLQKENIIDESGMPKERFSAEFPKEGPSILRIQQVVRGDSAAYFCASSPLTGGVRRGTEAFFGQGTRLTVV.

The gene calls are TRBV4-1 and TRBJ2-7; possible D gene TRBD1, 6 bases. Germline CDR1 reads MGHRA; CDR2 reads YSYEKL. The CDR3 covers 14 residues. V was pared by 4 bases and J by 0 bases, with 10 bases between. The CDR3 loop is CASSPRDISYEQYV. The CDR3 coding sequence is TGCGCCAGCAGCCCTAGGGACATCTCCTACGAGCAGTACGTC.

The CDR3 loop reads CASSQGLGANVLTF. The CDR3 region has the DNA TGTGCCAGCAGTCAGGGGTTGGGGGCCAACGTCCTGACTTTC. This chain joins TRBV6-5 and TRBJ2-6; possibly TRBD1 for D (6 bases). There are 14 residues in the CDR3. Deletions cut 5 bases from V and 4 bases from J, with 9 bases between. Germline loops: CDR1 MNHEY, CDR2 SVGAGI.

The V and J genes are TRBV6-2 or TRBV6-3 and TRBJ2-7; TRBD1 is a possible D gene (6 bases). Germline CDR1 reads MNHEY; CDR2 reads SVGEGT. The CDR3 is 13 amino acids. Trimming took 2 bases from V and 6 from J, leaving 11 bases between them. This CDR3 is CASSYAQGSEQYV. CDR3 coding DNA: TGTGCCAGCAGTTACGCACAGGGTAGCGAGCAGTACGTC.

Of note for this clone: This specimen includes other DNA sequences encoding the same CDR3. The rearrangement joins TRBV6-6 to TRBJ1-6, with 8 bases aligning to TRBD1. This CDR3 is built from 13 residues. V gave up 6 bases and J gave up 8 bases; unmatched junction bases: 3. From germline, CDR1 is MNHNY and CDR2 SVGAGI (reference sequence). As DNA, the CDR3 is TGTGCCAGCAGCGACAGGGGTGATTCACCCCTCCACTTT. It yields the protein CASSDRGDSPLHF.

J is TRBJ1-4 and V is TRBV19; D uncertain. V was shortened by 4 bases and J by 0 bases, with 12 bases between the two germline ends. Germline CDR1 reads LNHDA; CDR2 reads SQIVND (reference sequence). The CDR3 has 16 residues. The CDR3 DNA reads TGTGCCAGTAGTACCGACCACAGAGCAACTAATGAAAAACTGTTTTTT. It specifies CASSTDHRATNEKLFF.

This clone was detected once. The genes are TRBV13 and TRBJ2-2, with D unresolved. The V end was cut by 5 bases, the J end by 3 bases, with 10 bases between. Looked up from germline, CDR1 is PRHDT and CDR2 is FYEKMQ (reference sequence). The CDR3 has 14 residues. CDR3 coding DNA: TGTGCCAGCAGCGTCCTCGGTGACACCGGGGAGCTGTTTTTT. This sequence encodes CASSVLGDTGELFF.

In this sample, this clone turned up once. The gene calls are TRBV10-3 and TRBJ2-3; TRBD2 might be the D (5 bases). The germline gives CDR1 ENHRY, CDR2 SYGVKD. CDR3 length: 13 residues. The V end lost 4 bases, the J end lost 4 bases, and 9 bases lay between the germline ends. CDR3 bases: TGTGCCATCAGTGTCGCACTAGCAGATACGCAGTATTTT. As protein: CAISVALADTQYF.

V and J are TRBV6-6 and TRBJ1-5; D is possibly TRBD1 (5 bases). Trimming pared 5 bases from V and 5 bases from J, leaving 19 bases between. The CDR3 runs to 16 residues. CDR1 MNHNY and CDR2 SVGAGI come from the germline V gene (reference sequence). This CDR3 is CASSPIIQGLDQPQHF. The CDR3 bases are TGTGCCAGCAGTCCCATCATCCAGGGTCTCGATCAGCCCCAGCATTTT.

The CDR3, as DNA: TGTGCCAGCAGCTTAGTTTCGGGGACAGGGGGCGCAAGGGCCTACAATGAGCAGTTCTTC. It translates to CASSLVSGTGGARAYNEQFF. The rearrangement links TRBV13 to TRBJ2-1; 12 bases map to TRBD1. The CDR3 length is 20 residues. CDR1 is PRHDT and CDR2 is FYEKMQ in the germline V gene (reference sequence). After removal of 1 base from V and 2 bases from J, the junction contained 12 bases not matched to a gene. Looking up the rest from reference TRBV13 and TRBJ2-1 gives the full variable domain: AAGVIQSPRHLIKEKRETATLKCYPIPRHDTVYWYQQGPGQDPQFLISFYEKMQSDKGSIPDRFSAQQFSDYHSELNMSSLELGDSALYFCASSLVSGTGGARAYNEQFFGPGTRLTVL.

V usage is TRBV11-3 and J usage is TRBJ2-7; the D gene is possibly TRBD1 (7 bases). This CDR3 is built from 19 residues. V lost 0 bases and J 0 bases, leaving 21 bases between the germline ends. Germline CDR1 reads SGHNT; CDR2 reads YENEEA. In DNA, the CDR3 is TGTGCCAGCAGCTTAGATGAAGCCGCGGGACAGATTTGCTCCTACGAGCAGTACGTC. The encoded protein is CASSLDEAAGQICSYEQYV.

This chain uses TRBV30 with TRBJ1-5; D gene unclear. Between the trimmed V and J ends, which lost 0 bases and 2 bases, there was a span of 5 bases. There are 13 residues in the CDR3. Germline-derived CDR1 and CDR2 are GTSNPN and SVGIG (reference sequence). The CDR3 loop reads CAWSVAGNQPQHF. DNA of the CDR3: TGTGCCTGGAGTGTGGCAGGCAATCAGCCCCAGCATTTT. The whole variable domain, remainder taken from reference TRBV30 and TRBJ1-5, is SQTIHQWPATLVQPVGSPLSLECTVEGTSNPNLYWYRQAAGRGLQLLFYSVGIGQISSEVPQNLSASRPQDRQFILSSKKLLLSDSGFYLCAWSVAGNQPQHFGDGTRLSIL.

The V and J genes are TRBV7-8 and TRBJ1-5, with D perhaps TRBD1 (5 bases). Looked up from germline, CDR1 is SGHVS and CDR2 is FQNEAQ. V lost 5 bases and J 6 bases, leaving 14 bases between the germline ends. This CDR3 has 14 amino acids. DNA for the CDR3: TGTGCCAGCAGCCGCAGGGAGGAGGTTCAGCCCCAGCATTTT. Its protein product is CASSRREEVQPQHF.

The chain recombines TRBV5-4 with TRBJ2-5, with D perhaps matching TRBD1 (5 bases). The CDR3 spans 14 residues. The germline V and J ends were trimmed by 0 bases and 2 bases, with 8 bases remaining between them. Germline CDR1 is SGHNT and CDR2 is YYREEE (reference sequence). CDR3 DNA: TGTGCCAGCAGCTTGGTACAGGATCAAGAGACCCAGTACTTC. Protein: CASSLVQDQETQYF.

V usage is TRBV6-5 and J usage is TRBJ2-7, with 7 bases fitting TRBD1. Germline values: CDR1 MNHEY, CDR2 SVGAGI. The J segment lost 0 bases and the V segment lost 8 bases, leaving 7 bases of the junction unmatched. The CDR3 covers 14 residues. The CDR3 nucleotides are TGTGCCAGCTCCCAGGACAGGTCCTCCTACGAGCAGTACGTC. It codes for CASSQDRSSYEQYV.

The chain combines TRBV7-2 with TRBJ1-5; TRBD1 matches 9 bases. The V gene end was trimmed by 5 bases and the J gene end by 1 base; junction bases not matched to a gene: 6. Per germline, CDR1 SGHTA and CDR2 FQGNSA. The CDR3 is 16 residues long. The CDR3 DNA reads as TGTGCCAGCAGCCCTCGGGACAGGGCGAGCAATCAGCCCCAGCATTTT. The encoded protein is CASSPRDRASNQPQHF.

CDR3 DNA sequence: TGTGCCAGCAGCTTAGATCGGGGGTCACCCCTCCACTTT. Its translation: CASSLDRGSPLHF. The chain links TRBV11-2 to TRBJ1-6; weak D call: TRBD1 (5 bases). This CDR3 has 13 amino acids. V was trimmed by 0 bases and J by 10 bases, leaving 7 bases between them. Germline CDR1 and CDR2: SGHAT and FQNNGV.

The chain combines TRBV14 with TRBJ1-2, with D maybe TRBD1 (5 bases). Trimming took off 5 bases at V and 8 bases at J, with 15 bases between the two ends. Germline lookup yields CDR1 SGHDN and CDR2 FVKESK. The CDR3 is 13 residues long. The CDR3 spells CASSLQGRDGYTF. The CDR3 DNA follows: TGTGCCAGCAGCTTACAAGGGAGGGACGGCTACACCTTC.

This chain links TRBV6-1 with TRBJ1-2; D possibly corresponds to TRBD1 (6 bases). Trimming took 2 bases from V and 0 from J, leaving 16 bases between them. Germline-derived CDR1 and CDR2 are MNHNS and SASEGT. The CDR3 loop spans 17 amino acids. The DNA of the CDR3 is TGTGCCAGCAGTGAATGGGCCTTAGGGACAACTAACTATGGCTACACCTTC. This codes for CASSEWALGTTNYGYTF.